The entry below describes one TCR beta chain. Its antigen is unidentified. The CDR3 has 13 amino acids. V was clipped by 0 bases and J by 12 bases, with 13 bases between them. CDR1 is MNHNY and CDR2 is SVGAGI in the germline V gene (reference sequence). These data are taken from a study of shared clonotypes between healthy human individuals. Study observations and caveats: Sorted-subset sequencing was shown by rarefaction to be incomplete despite large depth. Generally, naive subsets (rather than memory subsets) showed larger estimated richness.

This table comes from immunoSEQ multiplex PCR, and its TCRdb copy is limited to in-frame clones, with some not included. This table has about 1 million clones, roughly 80% appearing once. Sequencing used memory CD4+ T cells sorted from blood. Subset here: CD45RA-negative fraction. This chain connects TRBV6-6 to TRBJ2-3; D possibly corresponds to TRBD2 (5 bases). The receptor was derived from a man younger than 30 in good health. CDR3 coding DNA: TGTGCCAGCAGTTACTCGCTAGCTGGGAGTCAGTATTTT. Translation: CASSYSLAGSQYF.